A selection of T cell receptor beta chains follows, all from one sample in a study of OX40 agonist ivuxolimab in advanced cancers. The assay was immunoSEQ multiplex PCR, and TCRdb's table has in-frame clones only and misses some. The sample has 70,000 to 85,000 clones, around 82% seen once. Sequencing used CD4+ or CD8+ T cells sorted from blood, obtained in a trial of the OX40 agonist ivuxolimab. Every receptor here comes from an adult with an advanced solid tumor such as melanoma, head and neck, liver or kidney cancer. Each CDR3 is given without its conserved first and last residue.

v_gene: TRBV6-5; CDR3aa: ASSYFGNTGELF
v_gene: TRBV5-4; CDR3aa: ASSFGTGRQPQH
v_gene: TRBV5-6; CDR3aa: ASSRFGGKGSYNEQF
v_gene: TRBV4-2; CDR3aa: ASSQDPQDTEAF
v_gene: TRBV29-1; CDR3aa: SARDRVSEQF
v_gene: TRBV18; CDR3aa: ASSPLQSGDTQY
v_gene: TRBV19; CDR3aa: ASSMPTQGFLAKNIQY
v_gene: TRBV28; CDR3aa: ASSSTGAGHEQY
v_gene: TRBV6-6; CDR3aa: ASSYFGGQETQY
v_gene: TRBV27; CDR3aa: ASSLFRAYEQY
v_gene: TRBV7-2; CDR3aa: ASSSLWGDTQY
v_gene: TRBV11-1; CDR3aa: ASSLRDRVYNEQF
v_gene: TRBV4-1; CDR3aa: ASSQIQGPRETQY
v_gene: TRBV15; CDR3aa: ATRTGAGNTIY
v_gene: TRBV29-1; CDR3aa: SVRRTDTQY
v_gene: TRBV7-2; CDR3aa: ASSLAPGSNQPQH
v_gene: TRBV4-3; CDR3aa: ASSLQGAHGELF
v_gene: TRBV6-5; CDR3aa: ASSYSTSGRGYEQY
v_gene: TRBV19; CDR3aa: ASGSILAGEETQY
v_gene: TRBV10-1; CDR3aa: ASSTSGGGNEQF
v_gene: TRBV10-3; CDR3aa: AISATSYEQY
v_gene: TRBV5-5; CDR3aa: ASSLASLYEQY
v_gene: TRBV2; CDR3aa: ASSESSYEQY
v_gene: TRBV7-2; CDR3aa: ASSSGRWLNYGYT
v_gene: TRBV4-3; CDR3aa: ASSTNRNTEAF
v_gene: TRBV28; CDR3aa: ASGGPYYGYT
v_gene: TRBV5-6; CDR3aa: ASSLFGGPDEKLF
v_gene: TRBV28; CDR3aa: ASRSAEPQH
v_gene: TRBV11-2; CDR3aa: ASSLAEGVGGYT
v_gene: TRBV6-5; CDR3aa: ASSYSRLYTEAF
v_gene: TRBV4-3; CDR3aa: ASSQGNWRDSYEQY
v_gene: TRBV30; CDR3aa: AWTGYNEQF
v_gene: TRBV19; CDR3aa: ASGGTGLSTDTQY
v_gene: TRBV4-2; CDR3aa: ASSSPKVRDMDEAF
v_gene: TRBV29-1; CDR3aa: SAGTNTEAF
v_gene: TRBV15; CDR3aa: ATSRDISWSNQPQH
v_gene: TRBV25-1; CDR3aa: ASSVGGSSYEQY
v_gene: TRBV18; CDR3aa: ASSPYSGTTNEQF
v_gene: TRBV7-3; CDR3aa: ASSPKGTTDTQY
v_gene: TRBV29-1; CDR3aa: SGTYRDDTEAF
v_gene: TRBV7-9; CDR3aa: ASSLVGTGPEQF
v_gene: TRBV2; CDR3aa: ASSVQGRETQY
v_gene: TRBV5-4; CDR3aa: ASSSTGSSTDTQY
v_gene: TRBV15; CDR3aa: ATSPDGNEKLF
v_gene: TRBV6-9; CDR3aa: ASSYPQGRYEQY
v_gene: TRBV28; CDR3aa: ASSSPGRTGTDTQY
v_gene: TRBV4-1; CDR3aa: ASSPRTGEVRYGYT
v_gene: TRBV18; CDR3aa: ASSLTSEAF
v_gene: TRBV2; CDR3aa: ASSHLQGSIAKNIQY
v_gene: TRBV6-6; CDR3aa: ASSYPTSTTTREQY
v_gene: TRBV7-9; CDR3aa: ASSLLGTPGETQY
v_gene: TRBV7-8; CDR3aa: ASSLVKTSGIQETQY
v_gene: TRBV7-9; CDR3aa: ASSPGGAGQETQY
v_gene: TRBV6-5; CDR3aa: ASSPGRNYGYT
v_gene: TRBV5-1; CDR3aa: ASSTGLAGGQAYEQY
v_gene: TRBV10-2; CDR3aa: ASSDQGGQPQH
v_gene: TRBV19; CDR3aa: ASSLAGNTGELF